This TCR beta chain originates from a study of shared clonotypes between healthy human individuals. General study results and limits: Sharing of clonotypes among donors was expected to vary with sequencing depth.

Of note for this clone: As yet, its antigen is unknown. A junction end diverges from the germline sequence, so it may reflect a read error.

The germline V gene encodes CDR1 SGDLS and CDR2 YYNGEE. The CDR3 has 14 amino acids. Ten immunoSEQ deep assay plates were used by the authors to sequence unsorted PBMC DNA. As originally analysed: Filtering of immunoSEQ junctional sequences could not match full-length read filtering. Data came from immunoSEQ multiplex PCR; TCRdb stores just in-frame clones and leaves some out. That table supplies the V and J calls and clone size; D and trimming were determined from the DNA. The repertoire holds fewer than 600,000 clones, around 77% seen once, with 12% in the top ten. Donation came from healthy HIV-negative adults that had no recent acute infections or vaccinations.

The rearrangement links TRBV9 to TRBJ2-3, with D maybe TRBD2 (5 bases). The receptor was isolated from a woman in her 40s in good health. Some clones in this sample may be carry-over from other donors' samples. Specimen: PBMCs. CDR3: CASSVDASIDTQYF. The DNA of the CDR3 is TGTGCCAGCAGCGTAGACGCTAGCATAGATACGCAGTATTTT. The variable domain in full, with the rest retrieved from reference TRBV9 and TRBJ2-3, is DSGVTQTPKHLITATGQRVTLRCSPRSGDLSVYWYQQSLDQGLQFLIQYYNGEERAKGNILERFSAQQFPDLHSELNLSSLELGDSALYFCASSVDASIDTQYFGPGTRLTVL.